This TCR beta chain was recovered during a study of cytomegalovirus exposure and HLA in healthy donors. The wider study: T cells numbering around 180 million yielded 117 million unique TCR beta sequences in an earlier analysis. Study-wide results and limits: There were some public TCRs occurring in many donors, but most TCR sequences were rare.

The PCR made use of 60 Vbeta and 13 Jbeta primers. Libraries were prepared by immunoSEQ multiplex PCR; TCRdb keeps only in-frame clonotypes and omits some of them. The repertoire holds about 110,000 clones, with about 76% as singletons. This clone appeared a few times. Its specificity is not known. Per germline, CDR1 MNHNY and CDR2 SVGAGI (reference sequence). Deletions cut 0 bases from V and 5 bases from J, with 16 bases between. This CDR3 region has 16 residues. V and J are TRBV6-6 and TRBJ1-2; TRBD1 might be the D (6 bases). Sequenced material: PBMCs. This TCR derives from a man aged 40-49 years in good health and CMV-seronegative. The CDR3 loop reads CASSYSEQGLGYGYTF. The DNA for the CDR3 is TGTGCCAGCAGTTACTCGGAACAGGGCTTGGGGTATGGCTACACCTTC.